These T cell receptor beta chains were read from a single sample in a study of blood T cell repertoires in COVID-19. Profiling relied on immunoSEQ multiplex PCR, and the TCRdb table lists in-frame clones only, not all of them. The sample includes about 270,000 clones, roughly 86% seen only once; the top ten take approximately 5%. Specimen: peripheral blood. Receptors were obtained from a woman of 80 years or more with COVID-19, enrolled during active disease. CDR3s include the opening cysteine and the closing phenylalanine or tryptophan. A D gene is named only where the DNA matches it firmly. Rows may omit the clone size; those that give it use once, few, many or a size class.

J,D,V,size,length,DNA,CDR3
TRBJ2-2,-,TRBV7-9,-,14,TGTGCCAGCAGCTTAGCCGGGAACACCGGGGAGCTGTTTTTT,CASSLAGNTGELFF
TRBJ2-1,TRBD2,TRBV11-2,-,14,TGTGCCAGCATCGGGACTAGCGGGGGTAATGAGCAGTTCTTC,CASIGTSGGNEQFF
TRBJ1-5,-,TRBV28,few,13,TGTGCCAGCAGCGGGTCTGGCAATCAGCCCCAGCATTTT,CASSGSGNQPQHF
TRBJ1-1,-,TRBV19,-,11,TGTGCCAGTAGCCAGAACACTGAAGCTTTCTTT,CASSQNTEAFF
TRBJ1-5,TRBD1,TRBV5-5,-,15,TGTGCCAGCAGCTTAGACAGGGTACCCAATCAGCCCCAGCATTTT,CASSLDRVPNQPQHF
TRBJ2-3,-,TRBV5-4,-,13,TGTGCCAGCAGCTTATCTACCACAGATACGCAGTATTTT,CASSLSTTDTQYF
TRBJ1-2,TRBD1,TRBV27,once,15,TGTGCCAGCAGTTTATCGAGGACAGGGGCCTATGGCTACACCTTC,CASSLSRTGAYGYTF
TRBJ2-2,TRBD2,TRBV30,once,14,TGTGCCTGGAGGATGGGAGGGGACACCGGGGAGCTGTTTTTT,CAWRMGGDTGELFF
TRBJ1-6,-,TRBV10-3,-,16,TGTGCCATCAGTGAGCGGGGGGGGGTCTATAATTCACCCCTCCACTTT,CAISERGGVYNSPLHF
TRBJ2-2,TRBD1,TRBV2,-,15,TGTGCCAGCAGGGCCGGGACAGGGATCACCGGGGAGCTGTTTTTT,CASRAGTGITGELFF
TRBJ1-1,-,TRBV20-1,-,11,TGCAGTGCCCAGGGCGGCACTGAAGCTTTCTTT,CSAQGGTEAFF
TRBJ1-1,-,TRBV11-3,-,13,TGTGCCAGCAGCTTTGGCAGGAACACTGAAGCTTTCTTT,CASSFGRNTEAFF
TRBJ2-1,TRBD2,TRBV7-2,-,18,TGTGCCAGCAGCTTAGCGGGCAACAGCCGACTAGCGGGGGGATTCCAGTTCTTC,CASSLAGNSRLAGGFQFF
TRBJ2-5,-,TRBV7-7,-,14,TGTGCTAGCAGCTTAGTGTCGGAGGTGGGAACCCAGTACTTC,CASSLVSEVGTQYF
TRBJ1-5,TRBD1,TRBV6-4,-,17,TGTGCCAGCAGCGACAATAGGGACAGGGGAGTCAATCAGCCCCAGCATTTT,CASSDNRDRGVNQPQHF
TRBJ2-5,-,TRBV29-1,-,13,TGCAGCGTTGTGGGGGGGGCACAAGAGACCCAGTACTTC,CSVVGGAQETQYF
TRBJ2-2,TRBD1,TRBV24-1,-,17,TGTGCCACCACCGGTGGACAGGGGGCTTTCGAGGCCGGGGAGCTGTTTTTT,CATTGGQGAFEAGELFF
TRBJ2-3,-,TRBV24-1,-,17,TGTGCCACCAGTGATGGTGGACGGGGAACGGAGGGAGATACGCAGTATTTT,CATSDGGRGTEGDTQYF
TRBJ2-1,TRBD2,TRBV2,few,15,TGTGCCAGCAGAGCCCTAGCGGGGGGGGTGAATGAGCAGTTCTTC,CASRALAGGVNEQFF
TRBJ1-2,TRBD1,TRBV29-1,-,13,TGCAGCGCCAAGACAGGGGGTGGCTATGGCTACACCTTC,CSAKTGGGYGYTF
TRBJ2-3,TRBD1,TRBV29-1,-,16,TGCAGCGTTGGGATTGAGGGGGCAATGGGCACAGATACGCAGTATTTT,CSVGIEGAMGTDTQYF
TRBJ1-6,TRBD1,TRBV4-1,-,15,TGCGCCAGCAGCCAGTTCCAGGGGGGTAATTCACCCCTCCACTTT,CASSQFQGGNSPLHF
TRBJ1-2,-,TRBV5-1,once,16,TGCGCCAGCAGCTTGGCCGCACAGGCCACGCGCTATGGCTACACCTTC,CASSLAAQATRYGYTF
TRBJ2-5,-,TRBV6-2/TRBV6-3,-,16,TGTGCCAGCAGTTGGGCGCTCGGGACTTCACAAGAGACCCAGTACTTC,CASSWALGTSQETQYF
TRBJ1-4,-,TRBV7-9,-,14,TGTGCCAGCTCTTCGTGGCCGACTAATGAAAAACTGTTTTTT,CASSSWPTNEKLFF
TRBJ1-1,-,TRBV12-3/TRBV12-4,few,13,TGTGCCAGCAGCCTGTCCCGCAGGACTGAAGCTTTCTTT,CASSLSRRTEAFF